This entry concerns a single T cell receptor beta chain. Its specificity is not known. Germline V gives CDR1 MNHEY, CDR2 SMNVEV (reference sequence). The CDR3 loop spans 14 amino acids. The V end lost 0 bases, the J end lost 5 bases, and 10 bases lay between the germline ends. This entry belongs to a study of cytomegalovirus exposure and HLA in healthy donors. Notes on the study in general: Sequence variants that were highly shared formed a cluster that was likely a sequencing artifact. Later analysis placed DRB1 highest and HLA-C lowest in TCR association rates, which differed by HLA locus.

Researchers ran the PCR with 60 Vbeta and 13 Jbeta primers. Method: immunoSEQ multiplex PCR; TCRdb's copy keeps in-frame clones and lacks some. This table has more than 150,000 clones, 78% appearing once. Specimen: PBMCs. The chain carries TRBV27 and TRBJ1-1; D is perhaps TRBD1 (5 bases). The TCR comes from a woman aged 30 to 39 in good health and CMV-seropositive. The CDR3 loop is CASSLSRGMTEAFF. The CDR3 nucleotides are TGTGCCAGCAGTTTATCAAGGGGTATGACTGAAGCTTTCTTT.